The 28 T cell receptor beta chains in this list originate from one sample, sequenced in a study of cytomegalovirus exposure and HLA in healthy donors. A multiplex PCR was run with 60 Vbeta primers and 13 Jbeta primers. Using immunoSEQ multiplex PCR, the repertoire was profiled, and TCRdb retains in-frame clones only, with some absent. The sample has 81,000 or so clones, 70% to 85% seen once. Sample: PBMCs. These receptors were taken from a man aged 45-65 years in good health and CMV-seropositive.

This sequence joins TRBV13 and TRBJ2-2; a weak D match, TRBD2 (5 bases). This CDR3 has 16 residues. Germline lookup yields CDR1 PRHDT and CDR2 FYEKMQ (reference sequence). The V end lost 4 bases, the J end lost 0 bases, and 12 bases lay between the germline ends. This CDR3 reads CASSSPGKTNTGELFF. The CDR3 region has the DNA TGTGCCAGCAGCTCCCCGGGGAAGACGAACACCGGGGAGCTGTTTTTT. The full variable domain, in which reference TRBV13 and TRBJ2-2 provide the parts outside the CDR3, is AAGVIQSPRHLIKEKRETATLKCYPIPRHDTVYWYQQGPGQDPQFLISFYEKMQSDKGSIPDRFSAQQFSDYHSELNMSSLELGDSALYFCASSSPGKTNTGELFFGEGSRLTVL.

The sample holds a few counts of this clone. The chain recombines TRBV4-3 with TRBJ2-2; no definite D call. Between the trimmed V and J ends, which lost 0 bases and 4 bases, there was a span of 6 bases. The CDR3 runs 14 residues. Germline-derived CDR1 and CDR2 are LGHNA and YSLEER. The CDR3 loop is CASSQEAFTGELFF. CDR3 nucleotides: TGCGCCAGCAGCCAAGAGGCTTTCACCGGGGAGCTGTTTTTT.

The rearrangement uses TRBV5-4 and TRBJ2-5, with TRBD1 matching 9 bases. The CDR3 has 14 amino acids. V lost 4 bases and J lost 7; bases outside the gene matches: 8. Looked up from germline, CDR1 is SGHNT and CDR2 is YYREEE (reference sequence). The DNA of the CDR3 is TGTGCCAGCAGCGCTCGGGACAGGGATTTGACCCAGTACTTC. Its protein is CASSARDRDLTQYF.

The V gene is TRBV5-5, the J gene TRBJ2-7, with 16 bases matching TRBD2. Germline V CDR1 and CDR2: SGHKS, YYEKEE (reference sequence). Unmatched junction bases numbered 11, after V lost 4 bases and J lost 4 bases. The CDR3 loop spans 18 amino acids. The DNA for the CDR3 is TGTGCCAGCAGCGAAGAGGGACTAGCGGGAGGGTTTTTATACGAGCAGTACTTC. It is translated as CASSEEGLAGGFLYEQYF.

This chain links TRBV5-1 with TRBJ1-1; D may be TRBD1 (6 bases). Trimming removed 2 bases at V and 7 bases at J, with 12 bases between. Germline values: CDR1 SGHRS, CDR2 YFSETQ. There are 13 residues in the CDR3. The CDR3 region is CASSFRGANEAFF. CDR3 DNA sequence: TGCGCCAGCAGCTTCCGGGGGGCGAATGAAGCTTTCTTT.

This clone was recorded once. The chain carries TRBV5-1 and TRBJ1-6; 8 bases match TRBD1. Germline V gene lookup returns CDR1 SGHRS and CDR2 YFSETQ. J gave up 1 base and V 3 bases, and 6 bases lay outside the gene matches. CDR3 length: 17 residues. The CDR3 protein is CASSSSGTGSYNSPLHF. CDR3 in DNA: TGCGCCAGCAGCTCCTCCGGGACAGGATCCTATAATTCACCCCTCCACTTT.

The chain is built from TRBV9 and TRBJ1-6; D is possibly TRBD1 (6 bases). This CDR3 has 15 amino acids. Trimming removed 4 bases at V and 5 bases at J, with 13 bases between. Germline V CDR1 and CDR2: SGDLS, YYNGEE. CDR3 DNA sequence: TGTGCCAGCAGCCCCCGGGCAGGGGATAATTCACCCCTCCACTTT. This gives the protein CASSPRAGDNSPLHF.

This rearrangement joins TRBV14 to TRBJ2-3; no clear D. Germline V CDR1 and CDR2: SGHDN, FVKESK. V was cut by 1 base and J by 7 bases, with 12 bases left in between. The CDR3 is 14 residues long. The CDR3 reads CASSQVIIGNTQYF. The CDR3 nucleotides read TGTGCCAGCAGCCAAGTTATCATCGGTAATACGCAGTATTTT.

V and J are TRBV7-6 and TRBJ1-3; weak D call: TRBD1 (5 bases). This CDR3 is built from 14 residues. Trimming left V 3 bases short and J 2 bases short, with 8 bases between. Germline V lookup: CDR1 SGHVS, CDR2 FNYEAQ. CDR3 residues: CASSFAGPGNTIYF. The CDR3 bases are TGTGCCAGCAGCTTCGCGGGGCCTGGAAACACCATATATTTT.

This chain joins TRBV11-3 and TRBJ2-7, with 7 bases fitting TRBD2. Germline trimming cut 1 base from V and 6 bases from J; bases unmatched to any gene: 9. The CDR3 extends over 15 amino acids. Germline V CDR1 and CDR2: SGHNT, YENEEA. CDR3 residues: CASSLVGTTMTEQYF. CDR3 nucleotide sequence: TGTGCCAGCAGCTTAGTGGGGACTACTATGACCGAGCAGTACTTC.

The V and J genes are TRBV4-1 and TRBJ2-7; 9 bases map to TRBD2. This CDR3 is 15 amino acids long. The trim removed 3 bases at V and 3 bases at J, leaving 6 bases unmatched. Germline V gene sequence: CDR1 MGHRA, CDR2 YSYEKL. CDR3 sequence: CASSQLVTSGYEQYF. CDR3 sequence (DNA): TGCGCCAGCAGCCAGTTGGTGACTAGCGGCTACGAGCAGTACTTC.

The rearrangement uses TRBV6-4 and TRBJ2-1; 11 bases agree with TRBD2. This CDR3 has 15 residues. V gave up 2 bases and J gave up 6 bases; unmatched junction bases: 3. Germline V gives CDR1 MRHNA, CDR2 SNTAGT. CDR3 sequence (DNA): TGTGCCAGCAGTGACCTAGCGGGAGGTCTCAATGAGCAGTTCTTC. This translates into CASSDLAGGLNEQFF.

This rearrangement joins TRBV7-9 to TRBJ2-1; D is perhaps TRBD2 (5 bases). This CDR3 region has 14 residues. Germline V gives CDR1 SEHNR, CDR2 FQNEAQ (reference sequence). Between the trimmed V and J ends, which lost 0 bases and 6 bases, there was a span of 9 bases. CDR3 loop: CASSLAGVANEQFF. CDR3 DNA: TGTGCCAGCAGCTTAGCGGGAGTAGCCAATGAGCAGTTCTTC. The full variable domain, with the rest looked up from reference TRBV7-9 and TRBJ2-1, is DTGVSQNPRHKITKRGQNVTFRCDPISEHNRLYWYRQTLGQGPEFLTYFQNEAQLEKSRLLSDRFSAERPKGSFSTLEIQRTEQGDSAMYLCASSLAGVANEQFFGPGTRLTVL.

The table lists this clone with a few counts. The rearrangement uses TRBV2 and TRBJ1-2; D remains ambiguous. V lost 6 bases to trimming and J lost 6 bases, with 14 bases between them. CDR1 and CDR2 from the germline V gene are SNHLY and FYNNEI. This CDR3 is 13 amino acids long. CDR3 bases: TGTGCCAGCAGCCGACTGGCCTTGGATGGCTACACCTTC. As protein: CASSRLALDGYTF.

In this sample, this clone turned up a few times. The rearrangement joins TRBV30 to TRBJ1-4; TRBD1 is a possible D gene (5 bases). This CDR3 comprises 14 residues. CDR1 GTSNPN and CDR2 SVGIG come from the germline V gene (reference sequence). V was cut by 1 base and J by 4 bases, with 10 bases left in between. The DNA for the CDR3 is TGTGCCTGGAGTGAAGACAGATATAATGAAAAACTGTTTTTT. Its translation: CAWSEDRYNEKLFF.

This clone was picked up one time. This chain connects TRBV14 to TRBJ2-3, with 7 bases identical to TRBD1. V was pared by 4 bases and J by 2 bases, with 6 bases of the junction left unmatched. CDR3 length: 15 amino acids. Germline V CDR1 and CDR2: SGHDN, FVKESK. CDR3 region: CASSPVTGPTDTQYF. The CDR3 nucleotides are TGTGCCAGCAGCCCAGTGACAGGGCCCACAGATACGCAGTATTTT.

V gene TRBV18 combines with J gene TRBJ2-2; D call uncertain. Per the germline V gene, CDR1 is KGHSH and CDR2 is LQKENI. This CDR3 region has 13 residues. Trimming left V 6 bases short and J 6 bases short, with 11 bases between. The CDR3 region has the DNA TGTGCCAGCTCTCCCCGTGAGGCCGGGGAGCTGTTTTTT. Translation: CASSPREAGELFF.

Only one count was recorded for this clone. The genes are TRBV4-2 and TRBJ2-7, with D possibly TRBD1 on 5 matching bases. Germline assignment: CDR1 LGHNA and CDR2 YNFKEQ. The CDR3 is 15 amino acids. Trimming removed 3 bases at V and 4 bases at J, with 16 bases between. In DNA, the CDR3 is TGTGCCAGCAGCCAGGGGCCAGAGTCAAGATACGAGCAGTACTTC. It translates to CASSQGPESRYEQYF.

This clone was seen only once. The chain links TRBV2 to TRBJ2-2; possibly TRBD2 for D (5 bases). Per the germline V gene, CDR1 is SNHLY and CDR2 is FYNNEI. The CDR3 is made up of 15 amino acids. Deletions cut 2 bases from V and 2 bases from J, with 9 bases between. CDR3 in DNA: TGTGCCAGCAGTGAATTAGCGACAAACACCGGGGAGCTGTTTTTT. The encoded protein is CASSELATNTGELFF.

There are a few counts of this clone. The V call is TRBV6-4, the J call TRBJ2-7; D possibly corresponds to TRBD2 (5 bases). The CDR3 consists of 12 residues. Between the trimmed V and J ends, which lost 6 bases and 3 bases, there was a span of 9 bases. CDR1 is MRHNA and CDR2 is SNTAGT in the germline V gene. CDR3 sequence (DNA): TGTGCCAGCAGGCCTGAGGGCTACGAGCAGTACTTC. It yields the protein CASRPEGYEQYF.

The chain uses TRBV10-1 and TRBJ2-1; 9 bases line up with TRBD2. Per the germline V gene, CDR1 is WNHNN and CDR2 is SYGVQD (reference sequence). The junction had 5 bases not matched to a gene; V was cut back by 2 bases and J by 3 bases. The CDR3 covers 16 residues. The DNA for the CDR3 is TGCGCCAGCAGTGAGGCCGCTAGCGGGAACTACAATGAGCAGTTCTTC. This gives the protein CASSEAASGNYNEQFF.

The rearrangement links TRBV13 to TRBJ2-1; maybe TRBD2 (5 bases). Trimming removed 1 base at V and 8 bases at J, with 15 bases between. The CDR3 is 15 amino acids. Germline assignment: CDR1 PRHDT and CDR2 FYEKMQ (reference sequence). The CDR3 DNA follows: TGTGCCAGCAGCTTAGCCAGCGGAGAGCGATATGAGCAGTTCTTC. Translation: CASSLASGERYEQFF.

The chain carries TRBV18 and TRBJ2-1; 9 bases are shared with TRBD2. This CDR3 is built from 15 residues. The germline V gene encodes CDR1 KGHSH and CDR2 LQKENI. Trimming removed 1 base from V and 6 bases from J; junction bases left unmatched: 4. The CDR3 reads CASSPRSSGANEQFF. In nucleotides, the CDR3 is TGTGCCAGCTCACCACGATCTAGCGGGGCCAATGAGCAGTTCTTC.

CDR3 in DNA: TGTGCCAGCAGGGCCCTTAGCGGGTCCTACGAGCAGTACTTC. Protein: CASRALSGSYEQYF. V usage is TRBV6-5 and J usage is TRBJ2-7, with TRBD2 matching over 7 bases. The germline V gene has CDR1 MNHEY and CDR2 SVGAGI. V dropped 6 bases and J dropped 1; count of bases not matched to a gene: 6. CDR3 length equals 14 residues.

The chain carries TRBV7-6 and TRBJ2-2; 11 bases line up with TRBD2. Germline V gene data show CDR1 as SGHVS and CDR2 as FNYEAQ. The CDR3 covers 16 residues. J gave up 6 bases and V 5 bases, and 8 bases lay outside the gene matches. The CDR3 sequence: CASSTTSGSGPGELFF. DNA of the CDR3: TGTGCCAGCAGCACCACTAGCGGGAGTGGCCCCGGGGAGCTGTTTTTT.

The chain combines TRBV7-6 with TRBJ2-2; TRBD2 matches at 14 bases. The CDR3 extends over 19 amino acids. Germline lookup yields CDR1 SGHVS and CDR2 FNYEAQ. V dropped 5 bases and J dropped 1; count of bases not matched to a gene: 9. CDR3 sequence reads: CASSPGTSGRILNTGELFF. The CDR3 DNA is TGTGCCAGCAGCCCCGGGACTAGCGGGAGAATTTTGAACACCGGGGAGCTGTTTTTT.

The V and J genes are TRBV27 and TRBJ2-7; D possibly corresponds to TRBD2 (5 bases). CDR1 and CDR2 from the germline V gene are MNHEY and SMNVEV (reference sequence). V shed 5 bases and J shed 8 bases, with 13 bases lying between them. This CDR3 comprises 12 residues. CDR3 amino acids: CASSAGTLKQYF. The CDR3 bases are TGTGCCAGCAGTGCGGGCACTCTCAAGCAGTACTTC.

With regard to this clone: At one end the junction does not follow the germline gene, possibly because of a read error. This CDR3 is CSSSSGTGNYNEQFF. CDR3 sequence (DNA): TGTTCCAGCAGCTCAGGGACAGGGAATTACAATGAGCAGTTCTTC. The chain joins TRBV7-9 to TRBJ2-1; 9 bases fit TRBD1. Germline V CDR1 and CDR2: SEHNR, FQNEAQ (reference sequence). The CDR3 runs to 15 residues.